This is a list of T cell receptor beta chains from one sample in a study of response to subunit inactivated influenza vaccine. Each CDR3 protein is one row after TCRdb ran MiXCR on the RT-PCR reads. Of fewer than 750,000 distinct CDR3 sequences detected, around 15% appear once; the ten largest clones hold around 10%. Sequenced here: PBMCs from blood, sampled about 12 days after vaccination. These receptors all stem from a man aged 50 to 59 who received an inactivated influenza vaccine. The conserved cysteine and the conserved F or W are not part of the CDR3 here. The D gene is left open where the match is weak.

d_call | j_call | v_call | cdr3_aa
TRBD1 | TRBJ1-5 | TRBV4-3 | ASSQSGGPGQPQH
TRBD1 | TRBJ1-4 | TRBV2 | ASTETGGGTNEKLF
NA | TRBJ2-3 | TRBV10-3 | AISESTGGDYTDTQY
TRBD2 | TRBJ2-1 | TRBV11-1 | ASSLAPELAVHSYNEQF
TRBD1 | TRBJ2-5 | TRBV5-1 | ASSSTPGQETQY
NA | TRBJ2-3 | TRBV27 | ASSLGGGHTDTQY
NA | TRBJ2-2 | TRBV27 | ASSLSAGHFGELF
TRBD2 | TRBJ2-3 | TRBV7-6 | ASSFGLAVYGDTQY
TRBD2 | TRBJ2-2 | TRBV3-1 | ASRRTSGDTGELF
TRBD1 | TRBJ1-2 | TRBV4-2 | ASSEAGGGGYT
TRBD1 | TRBJ1-1 | TRBV9 | ASSDESTGVEAF
NA | TRBJ1-6 | TRBV12-3/TRBV12-4 | ASSSGTSGSPLH
TRBD1 | TRBJ2-7 | TRBV28 | ASSSTGGPSYEQY
TRBD2 | TRBJ2-4 | TRBV28 | ASSWKGTSGGAGNIQY
TRBD2 | TRBJ2-3 | TRBV11-1 | ASEDTTTSGVSTDTQY
TRBD2 | TRBJ2-5 | TRBV20-1 | SAPNSGGQTQY
NA | TRBJ1-1 | TRBV14 | ASSRWENTEAF
NA | TRBJ2-5 | TRBV7-9 | ASSLQAETQY
NA | TRBJ2-2 | TRBV7-9 | ASSLVLFRNTGELF
NA | TRBJ1-1 | TRBV29-1 | SVGGWNTEAF
TRBD1 | TRBJ2-6 | TRBV10-3 | ATASGQGSSGANVLT
TRBD1 | TRBJ2-6 | TRBV12-3/TRBV12-4 | ASNPGQWDRGFSGANVLT
NA | TRBJ2-7 | TRBV6-6 | ASRVPGSYEQY
NA | TRBJ2-3 | TRBV20-1 | SAMRGAGTDTQY
TRBD2 | TRBJ2-7 | TRBV4-3 | ASSQVGAGGPIYEQY
TRBD2 | TRBJ2-1 | TRBV24-1 | ATSDSGTSGKDEQF
NA | TRBJ2-7 | TRBV12-3/TRBV12-4 | ASRQGISYEQY
NA | TRBJ2-2 | TRBV9 | ASSPGTDNTGELF
NA | TRBJ1-1 | TRBV5-1 | ASTAGMNTEAF
TRBD2 | TRBJ2-3 | TRBV5-1 | ASGAGTSGRAGADTQY
NA | TRBJ1-1 | TRBV29-1 | SLIIGGETEAF
NA | TRBJ2-1 | TRBV5-5 | ASRKDAAGVGFNEQF
TRBD2 | TRBJ2-7 | TRBV12-3/TRBV12-4 | ASSTTPGLAGGAHEQY
NA | TRBJ2-5 | TRBV7-2 | ASSLQGSGQETQY
NA | TRBJ1-6 | TRBV7-9 | ASSFERAQTPLH
NA | TRBJ1-5 | TRBV20-1 | SASGGSSNQPQH
NA | TRBJ1-3 | TRBV23-1 | ASSLQGVTSGNTIY